This T cell receptor beta chain was recovered during a study of blood T cell repertoires in COVID-19. Which cohort a participant joined came from the clinical history participants gave. Recovery meant two consecutive negative NP/OP PCR tests, professional clearance, or resolved symptoms. As handled by the study authors: Cell counts per sample came from amplifying reference gene primers. Profiling relied on immunoSEQ multiplex PCR, and the TCRdb table lists in-frame clones only, not all of them. V, J and clone size are those of that table, while D and trimming were read from the DNA. The table shows about 350,000 clones, with 87% occurring only once. The sample was PBMCs or T cells enriched from blood (not recorded which). The sequence was collected from a woman in her twenties or thirties who had recovered from COVID-19.

CDR3: CASSPRTSGVTDTQYF. The CDR3 DNA reads TGTGCCAGCAGCCCTAGGACTAGCGGGGTCACAGATACGCAGTATTTT. This chain joins TRBV9 and TRBJ2-3; 12 bases align to TRBD2. The CDR3 sequence is 16 residues long. V lost 4 bases to trimming and J lost 2 bases; unmatched junction nucleotides: 5. The germline V gene encodes CDR1 SGDLS and CDR2 YYNGEE.